These T cell receptor beta chains were read from a single sample in a study of spatial heterogeneity in lung cancer. TCRdb reprocessed the 5' RACE reads via MiXCR and lists one record per CDR3 protein. The table records fewer than 45,000 distinct CDR3 sequences, less than 8.5% of them present only once. The input for sequencing was PBMCs, taken at surgery. The receptors shown here come from a female donor with early-stage non-small cell lung cancer. The CDR3 runs from the conserved cysteine through the conserved F or W. A D gene is named only where the DNA matches it firmly. Clone size, where shown, is once, few, many, or a class for clones that have expanded.

>.|TRBJ2-1|TRBV2|few
CASNSAYNEQFF
TGTGCATCCAACTCGGCATACAATGAGCAGTTCTTC
>.|TRBJ1-4|TRBV3-1|many
CASSYGSGGEKLFF
TGTGCCAGCAGCTATGGCTCCGGAGGGGAAAAACTGTTTTTT
>.|TRBJ2-5|TRBV28|.
CASRQTGETQYF
TGTGCCAGCCGGCAGACGGGCGAGACCCAGTACTTC
>TRBD2|TRBJ2-4|TRBV5-1|.
CASSPGLADDSSIQYF
TGCGCCAGCAGCCCGGGACTAGCGGACGATTCGTCGATTCAGTACTTC
>.|TRBJ2-7|TRBV6-1|.
CASSGWGLSSEQYF
TGTGCCAGCAGTGGTTGGGGACTTTCAAGCGAGCAGTACTTC
>.|TRBJ2-7|TRBV2|.
CATQYDMPYEQYF
TGTGCCACTCAGTACGATATGCCCTACGAGCAGTACTTC
>TRBD1|TRBJ1-1|TRBV5-6|many
CASSFITGTDNTEAFF
TGTGCCAGCAGCTTTATTACCGGGACAGATAACACTGAAGCTTTCTTT
>TRBD2|TRBJ2-1|TRBV3-1|many
CASSPGLAAGEQFF
TGTGCCAGCAGCCCGGGACTAGCGGCAGGTGAGCAGTTCTTC
>.|TRBJ1-2|TRBV7-2|.
CASSLAAQGYRGYTF
TGTGCCAGCAGCTTAGCGGCACAGGGATATCGTGGCTACACCTTC
>.|TRBJ1-5|TRBV2|many
CASSQDHNQPQHF
TGTGCCAGCAGTCAGGACCACAATCAGCCCCAGCATTTT
>.|TRBJ2-1|TRBV12-3/TRBV12-4|many
CASSPQVNEQFF
TGTGCCAGCAGTCCCCAGGTCAATGAGCAGTTCTTC
>.|TRBJ1-6|TRBV27|few
CASSFGGSSSPLHF
TGTGCCAGCAGTTTTGGGGGATCCAGCTCACCCCTCCACTTT
>.|TRBJ1-4|TRBV7-2|many
CASSSGQPNEKLFF
TGTGCCAGCAGCTCTGGACAGCCTAATGAAAAACTGTTTTTT
>TRBD1|TRBJ2-7|TRBV5-1|many
CASSLGDRGREQYF
TGCGCCAGCAGCTTGGGGGACAGGGGGCGCGAGCAGTACTTC
>.|TRBJ1-1|TRBV6-2/TRBV6-3|many
CASSPIGQMNTEAFF
TGTGCCAGCAGTCCCATCGGACAGATGAACACTGAAGCTTTCTTT